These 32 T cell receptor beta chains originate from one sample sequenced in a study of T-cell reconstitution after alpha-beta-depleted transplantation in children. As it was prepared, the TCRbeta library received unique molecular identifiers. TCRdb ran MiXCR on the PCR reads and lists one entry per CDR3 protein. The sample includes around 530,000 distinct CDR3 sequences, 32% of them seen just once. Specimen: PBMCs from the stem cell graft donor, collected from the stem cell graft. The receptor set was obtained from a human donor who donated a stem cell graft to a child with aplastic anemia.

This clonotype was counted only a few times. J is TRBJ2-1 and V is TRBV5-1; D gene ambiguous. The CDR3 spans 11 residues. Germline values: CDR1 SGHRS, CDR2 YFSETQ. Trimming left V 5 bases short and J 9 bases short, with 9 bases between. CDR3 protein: CASSLRIEQFF. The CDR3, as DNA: TGCGCCAGCAGTCTCCGGATTGAGCAGTTCTTC.

The CDR3 reads CASSEGGSGTRWFF. The CDR3 DNA sequence: TGCGCCAGCAGTGAAGGGGGAAGCGGGACTAGATGGTTCTTC. The V call is TRBV10-1, the J call TRBJ2-1; 8 bases agree with TRBD2. The CDR3 is 14 amino acids. CDR1 is WNHNN and CDR2 is SYGVQD in the germline V gene (reference sequence). With 3 bases clipped from V and 15 bases from J, the junction kept 13 bases outside the gene matches.

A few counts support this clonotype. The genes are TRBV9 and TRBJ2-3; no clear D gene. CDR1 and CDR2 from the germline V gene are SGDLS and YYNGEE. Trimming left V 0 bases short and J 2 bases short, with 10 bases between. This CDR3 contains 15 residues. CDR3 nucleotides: TGTGCCAGCAGCGTAGTGGAAGGAACCACAGATACGCAGTATTTT. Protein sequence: CASSVVEGTTDTQYF.

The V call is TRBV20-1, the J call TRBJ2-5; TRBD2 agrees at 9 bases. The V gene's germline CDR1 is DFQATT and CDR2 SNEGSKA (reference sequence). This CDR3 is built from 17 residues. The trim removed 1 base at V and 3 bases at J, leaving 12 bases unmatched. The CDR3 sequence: CSARGEMGLAGKETQYF. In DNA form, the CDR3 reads TGCAGTGCTAGAGGGGAAATGGGGCTAGCGGGAAAAGAGACCCAGTACTTC.

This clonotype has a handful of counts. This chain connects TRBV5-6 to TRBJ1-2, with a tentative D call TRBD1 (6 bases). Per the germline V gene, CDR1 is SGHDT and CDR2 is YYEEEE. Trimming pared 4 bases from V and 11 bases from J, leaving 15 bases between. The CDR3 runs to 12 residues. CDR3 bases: TGTGCCAGCAGCCTCGTACAGGGAGTATACACCTTC. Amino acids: CASSLVQGVYTF.

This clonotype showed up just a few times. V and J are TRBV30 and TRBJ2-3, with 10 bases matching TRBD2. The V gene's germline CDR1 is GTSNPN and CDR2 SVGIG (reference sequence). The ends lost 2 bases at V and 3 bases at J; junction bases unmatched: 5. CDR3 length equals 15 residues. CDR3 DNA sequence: TGTGCCTGGAGTAGACTAGCGGGCTTAACAGATACGCAGTATTTT. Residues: CAWSRLAGLTDTQYF.

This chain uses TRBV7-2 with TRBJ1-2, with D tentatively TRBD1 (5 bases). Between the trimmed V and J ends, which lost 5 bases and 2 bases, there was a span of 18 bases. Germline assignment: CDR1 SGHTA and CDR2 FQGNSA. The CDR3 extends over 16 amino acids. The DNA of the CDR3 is TGTGCCAGCAGCCAGGCCGAGGGGAGGGAAAACTATGGCTACACCTTC. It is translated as CASSQAEGRENYGYTF.

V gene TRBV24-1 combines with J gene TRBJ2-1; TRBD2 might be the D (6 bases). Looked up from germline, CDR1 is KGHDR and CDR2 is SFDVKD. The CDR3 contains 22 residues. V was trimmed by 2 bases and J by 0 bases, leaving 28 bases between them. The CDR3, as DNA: TGTGCCACCAGTGATTCTGGTTTCGGTCTAGCGCTATCGAGGAGCTCCTACAATGAGCAGTTCTTC. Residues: CATSDSGFGLALSRSSYNEQFF.

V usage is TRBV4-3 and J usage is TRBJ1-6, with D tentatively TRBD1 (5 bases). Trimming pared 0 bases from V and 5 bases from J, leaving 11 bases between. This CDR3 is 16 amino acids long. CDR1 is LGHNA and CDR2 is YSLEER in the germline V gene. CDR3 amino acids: CASSQDPTANNSPLHF. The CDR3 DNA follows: TGCGCCAGCAGCCAAGATCCGACAGCTAATAATTCACCCCTCCACTTT.

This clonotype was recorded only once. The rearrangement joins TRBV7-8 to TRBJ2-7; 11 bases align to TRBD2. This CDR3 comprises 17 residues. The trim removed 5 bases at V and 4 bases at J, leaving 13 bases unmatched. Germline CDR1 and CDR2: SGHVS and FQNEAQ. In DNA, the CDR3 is TGTGCCAGCAGCATCCTAACTAGCGGGGGTACCCAATACGAGCAGTACTTC. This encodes CASSILTSGGTQYEQYF. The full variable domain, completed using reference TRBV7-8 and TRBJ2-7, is GAGVSQSPRYKVAKRGQDVALRCDPISGHVSLFWYQQALGQGPEFLTYFQNEAQLDKSGLPSDRFFAERPEGSVSTLKIQRTQQEDSAVYLCASSILTSGGTQYEQYFGPGTRLTVT.

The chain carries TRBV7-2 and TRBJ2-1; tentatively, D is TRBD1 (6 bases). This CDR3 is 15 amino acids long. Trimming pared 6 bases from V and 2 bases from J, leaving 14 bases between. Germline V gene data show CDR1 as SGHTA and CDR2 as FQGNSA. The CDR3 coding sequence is TGTGCCAGCAGATACAGGGCTGTGGCCTACAATGAGCAGTTCTTC. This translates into CASRYRAVAYNEQFF.

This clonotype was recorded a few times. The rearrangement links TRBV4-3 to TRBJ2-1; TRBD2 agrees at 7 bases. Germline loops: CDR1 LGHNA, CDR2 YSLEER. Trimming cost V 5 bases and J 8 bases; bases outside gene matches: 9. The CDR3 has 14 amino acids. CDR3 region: CASSSARGSYEQFF. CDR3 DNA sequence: TGCGCCAGCAGCTCCGCGCGGGGGTCGTATGAGCAGTTCTTC.

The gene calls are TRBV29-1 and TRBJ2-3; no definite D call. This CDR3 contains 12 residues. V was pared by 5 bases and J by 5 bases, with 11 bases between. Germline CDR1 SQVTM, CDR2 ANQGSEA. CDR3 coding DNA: TGCAGCGTTTTGTTACCCGGAGATACGCAGTATTTT. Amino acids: CSVLLPGDTQYF.

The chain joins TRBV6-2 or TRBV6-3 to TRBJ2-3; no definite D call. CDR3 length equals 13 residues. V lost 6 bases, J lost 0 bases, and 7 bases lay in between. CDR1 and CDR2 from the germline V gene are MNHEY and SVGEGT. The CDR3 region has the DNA TGTGCCAGCAGAGTTTATAGCACAGATACGCAGTATTTT. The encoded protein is CASRVYSTDTQYF.

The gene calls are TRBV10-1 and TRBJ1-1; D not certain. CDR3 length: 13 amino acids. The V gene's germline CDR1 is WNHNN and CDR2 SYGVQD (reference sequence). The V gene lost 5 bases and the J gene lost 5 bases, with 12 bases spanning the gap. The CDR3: CASSPAGWTEAFF. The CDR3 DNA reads TGCGCCAGCAGTCCGGCGGGGTGGACTGAAGCTTTCTTT.

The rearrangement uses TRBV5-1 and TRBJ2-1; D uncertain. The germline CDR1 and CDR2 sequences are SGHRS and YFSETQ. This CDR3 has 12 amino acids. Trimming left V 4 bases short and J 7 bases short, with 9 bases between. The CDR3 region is CASSGFGNEQFF. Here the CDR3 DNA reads TGCGCCAGCAGCGGATTCGGGAATGAGCAGTTCTTC.

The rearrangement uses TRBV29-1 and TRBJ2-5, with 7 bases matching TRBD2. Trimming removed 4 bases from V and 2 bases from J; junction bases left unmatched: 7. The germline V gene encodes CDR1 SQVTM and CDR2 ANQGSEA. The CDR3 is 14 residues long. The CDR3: CSVGVAGVQETQYF. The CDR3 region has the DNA TGCAGCGTTGGGGTCGCGGGAGTTCAAGAGACCCAGTACTTC.

For the CDR3, the DNA is TGTGCCAGTAGTGCGCCGGGACAGGAAGCTTTCTTT. It is translated as CASSAPGQEAFF. The chain joins TRBV19 to TRBJ1-1; 7 bases are a match to TRBD1. This CDR3 spans 12 amino acids. Germline CDR1 and CDR2: LNHDA and SQIVND (reference sequence). The J segment lost 8 bases and the V segment lost 5 bases, leaving 5 bases of the junction unmatched.

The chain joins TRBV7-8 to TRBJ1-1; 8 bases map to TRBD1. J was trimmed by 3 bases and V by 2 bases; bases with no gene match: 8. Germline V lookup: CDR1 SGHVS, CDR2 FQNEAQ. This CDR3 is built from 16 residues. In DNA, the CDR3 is TGTGCCAGCAGCTTACGGGACAGGACGGGGGACACTGAAGCTTTCTTT. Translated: CASSLRDRTGDTEAFF.

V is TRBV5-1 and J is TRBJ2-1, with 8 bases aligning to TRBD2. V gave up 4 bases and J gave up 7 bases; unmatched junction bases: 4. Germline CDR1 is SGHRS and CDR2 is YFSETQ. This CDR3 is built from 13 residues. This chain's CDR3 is CASSREGLNEQFF. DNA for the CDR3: TGCGCCAGCAGCCGGGAGGGACTGAATGAGCAGTTCTTC. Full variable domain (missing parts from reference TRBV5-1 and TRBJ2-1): KAGVTQTPRYLIKTRGQQVTLSCSPISGHRSVSWYQQTPGQGLQFLFEYFSETQRNKGNFPGRFSGRQFSNSRSEMNVSTLELGDSALYLCASSREGLNEQFFGPGTRLTVL.

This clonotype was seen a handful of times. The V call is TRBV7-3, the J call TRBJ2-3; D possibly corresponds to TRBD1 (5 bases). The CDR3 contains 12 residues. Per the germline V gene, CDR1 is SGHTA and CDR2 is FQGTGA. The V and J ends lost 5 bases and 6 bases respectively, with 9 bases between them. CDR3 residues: CASSLNRDTQYF. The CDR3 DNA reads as TGTGCCAGCAGCCTTAACAGGGATACGCAGTATTTT.

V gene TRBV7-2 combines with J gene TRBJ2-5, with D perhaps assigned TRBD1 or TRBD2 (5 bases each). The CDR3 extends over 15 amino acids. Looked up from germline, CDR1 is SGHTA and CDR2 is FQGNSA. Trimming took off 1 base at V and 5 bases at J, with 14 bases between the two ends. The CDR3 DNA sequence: TGTGCCAGCAGCTTAGTCGGGACGCCGACGGAGACCCAGTACTTC. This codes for CASSLVGTPTETQYF.

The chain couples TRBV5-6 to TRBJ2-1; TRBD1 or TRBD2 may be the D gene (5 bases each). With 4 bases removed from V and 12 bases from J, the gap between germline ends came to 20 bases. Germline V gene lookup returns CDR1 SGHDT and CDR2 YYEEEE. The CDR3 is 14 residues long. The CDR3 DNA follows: TGTGCCAGCAGCCCCGGGGAGAGGGGTGGCGGGCAGTTCTTC. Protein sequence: CASSPGERGGGQFF.

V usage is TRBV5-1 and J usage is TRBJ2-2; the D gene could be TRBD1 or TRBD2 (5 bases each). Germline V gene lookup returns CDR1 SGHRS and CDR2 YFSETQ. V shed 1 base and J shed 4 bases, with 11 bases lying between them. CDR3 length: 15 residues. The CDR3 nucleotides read TGCGCCAGCAGCTTGAACGGGGCGGGCACCGGGGAGCTGTTTTTT. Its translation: CASSLNGAGTGELFF.

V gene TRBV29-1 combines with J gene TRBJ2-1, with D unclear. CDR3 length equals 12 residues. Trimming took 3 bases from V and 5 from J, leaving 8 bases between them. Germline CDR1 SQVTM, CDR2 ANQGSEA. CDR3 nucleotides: TGCAGCGTTGATAGTTTCAACAATGAGCAGTTCTTC. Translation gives CSVDSFNNEQFF.

The CDR3 protein is CSSRTSGRNEQFF. The CDR3 coding sequence is TGCAGCTCAAGGACTAGCGGGCGGAATGAGCAGTTCTTC. The V and J genes are TRBV29-1 and TRBJ2-1, with 11 bases identical to TRBD2. The CDR3 has 13 residues. Germline values: CDR1 SQVTM, CDR2 ANQGSEA. Trimming at V came to 8 bases and at J to 7 bases, leaving 7 bases not matched to a gene.

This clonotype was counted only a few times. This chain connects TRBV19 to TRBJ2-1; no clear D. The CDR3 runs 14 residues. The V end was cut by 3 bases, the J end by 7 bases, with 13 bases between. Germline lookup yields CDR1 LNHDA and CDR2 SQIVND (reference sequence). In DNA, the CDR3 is TGTGCCAGTAGTATCCCCCGCAGGATGAATGAGCAGTTCTTC. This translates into CASSIPRRMNEQFF.

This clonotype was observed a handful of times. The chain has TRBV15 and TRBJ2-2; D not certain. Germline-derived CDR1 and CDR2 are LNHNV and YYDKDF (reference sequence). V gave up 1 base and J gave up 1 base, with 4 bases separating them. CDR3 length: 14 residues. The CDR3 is CATSRVQNTGELFF. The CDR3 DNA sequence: TGTGCCACCAGCAGAGTTCAGAACACCGGGGAGCTGTTTTTT.

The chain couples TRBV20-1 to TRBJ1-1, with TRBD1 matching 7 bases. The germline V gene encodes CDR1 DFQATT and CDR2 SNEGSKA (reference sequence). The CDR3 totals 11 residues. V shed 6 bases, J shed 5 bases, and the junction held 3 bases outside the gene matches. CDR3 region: CSANRGTEAFF. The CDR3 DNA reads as TGCAGTGCCAACAGGGGAACTGAAGCTTTCTTT.

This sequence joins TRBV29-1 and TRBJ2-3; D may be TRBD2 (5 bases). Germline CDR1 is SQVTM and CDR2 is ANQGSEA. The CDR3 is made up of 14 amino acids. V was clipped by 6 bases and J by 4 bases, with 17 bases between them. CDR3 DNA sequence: TGCAGCGTCGCCTTCTTCGGGGAACCAGATACGCAGTATTTT. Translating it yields CSVAFFGEPDTQYF.

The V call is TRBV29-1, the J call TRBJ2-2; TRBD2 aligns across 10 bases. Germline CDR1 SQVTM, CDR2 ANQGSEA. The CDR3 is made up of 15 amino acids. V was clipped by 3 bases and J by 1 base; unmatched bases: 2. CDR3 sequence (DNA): TGCAGCGTTGACAGCGGGAGGGGGAACACCGGGGAGCTGTTTTTT. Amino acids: CSVDSGRGNTGELFF.

CDR3 residues: CASSPRYSGGNNEQFF. For the CDR3, the DNA is TGTGCCAGCAGCCCCCGCTATAGCGGGGGGAACAATGAGCAGTTCTTC. This sequence joins TRBV7-2 and TRBJ2-1; TRBD2 matches at 10 bases. The CDR3 is 16 residues long. After removal of 5 bases from V and 5 bases from J, the junction contained 9 bases not matched to a gene. Germline lookup yields CDR1 SGHTA and CDR2 FQGNSA.